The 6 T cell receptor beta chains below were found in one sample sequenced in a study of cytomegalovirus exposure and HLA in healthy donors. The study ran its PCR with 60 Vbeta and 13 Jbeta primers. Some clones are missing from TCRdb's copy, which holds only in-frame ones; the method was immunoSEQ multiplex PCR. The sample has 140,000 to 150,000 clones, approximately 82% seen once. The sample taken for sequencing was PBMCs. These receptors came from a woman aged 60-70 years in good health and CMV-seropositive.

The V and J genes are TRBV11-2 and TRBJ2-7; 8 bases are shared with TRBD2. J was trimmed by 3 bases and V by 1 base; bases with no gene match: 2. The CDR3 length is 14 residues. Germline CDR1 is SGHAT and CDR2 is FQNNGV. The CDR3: CASSLGGRHYEQYF. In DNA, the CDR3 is TGTGCCAGCAGCTTAGGCGGGAGGCACTACGAGCAGTACTTC.

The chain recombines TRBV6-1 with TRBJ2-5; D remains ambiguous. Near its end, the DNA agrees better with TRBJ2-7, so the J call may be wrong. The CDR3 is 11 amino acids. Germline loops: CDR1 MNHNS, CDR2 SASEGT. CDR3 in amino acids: CASSATYEQYF. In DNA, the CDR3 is TGTGCCAGCAGTGCAACCTACGAGCAGTACTTC.

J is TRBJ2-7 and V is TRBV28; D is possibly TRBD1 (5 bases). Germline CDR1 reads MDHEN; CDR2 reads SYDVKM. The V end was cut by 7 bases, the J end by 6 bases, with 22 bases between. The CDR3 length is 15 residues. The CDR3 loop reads CASTLLSNRWGEQYF. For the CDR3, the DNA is TGTGCCAGCACCCTCCTGAGTAACAGGTGGGGCGAGCAGTACTTC.

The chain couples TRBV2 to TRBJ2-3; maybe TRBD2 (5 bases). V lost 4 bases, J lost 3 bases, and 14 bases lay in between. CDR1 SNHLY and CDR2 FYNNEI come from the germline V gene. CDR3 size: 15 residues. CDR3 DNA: TGTGCCAGCAGTGGAGACGGACGAGGGACAGATACGCAGTATTTT. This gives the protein CASSGDGRGTDTQYF.

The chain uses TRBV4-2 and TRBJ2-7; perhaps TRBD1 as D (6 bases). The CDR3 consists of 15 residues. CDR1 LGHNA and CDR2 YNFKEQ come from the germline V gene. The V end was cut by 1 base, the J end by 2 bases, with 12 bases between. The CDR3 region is CASSQGGRAAYEQYF. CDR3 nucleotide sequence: TGTGCCAGCAGCCAAGGGGGGCGGGCCGCCTACGAGCAGTACTTC.

The CDR3: CAWSAGQTGYTF. CDR3 in DNA: TGTGCCTGGAGTGCGGGACAGACTGGCTACACCTTC. The chain joins TRBV30 to TRBJ1-2, with 7 bases matching TRBD1. With V trimmed by 1 base and J by 7 bases, 3 bases remained unmatched. Per germline, CDR1 GTSNPN and CDR2 SVGIG (reference sequence). CDR3 size: 12 residues.